Sequencing of this TCR beta chain was carried out in a study of CD8 T cells in ankylosing spondylitis. Notes on the study in general: For ankylosing spondylitis blood, a TCR beta motif of under 10 highly homologous variants appeared characteristic. Disease-linked clones were reportedly significantly enriched in matched ankylosing spondylitis synovial fluid. Clones linked to disease, bearing a CD8+ phenotype, were relatively rare in peripheral blood. Several of the motif variants were reported before in synovial fluid and blood from reactive arthritis.

Making the TCR beta libraries involved quantitative 5'-RACE with molecular barcodes. MiXCR, run by TCRdb on the 5' RACE reads, gives a single entry per CDR3 protein. Altogether 700,000 to 1,000,000 distinct CDR3 sequences are present, about 10% being singletons, with the ten largest covering more than 0.5%. CDR1 and CDR2 (germline): SEHNR, FQNEAQ (reference sequence). The V end lost 2 bases, the J end lost 0 bases, and 10 bases lay between the germline ends. This CDR3 has 16 amino acids. This clonotype was seen a handful of times. As yet, its antigen is unknown. The sequence was collected from a male donor with ankylosing spondylitis. The rearrangement links TRBV7-9 to TRBJ2-2; D unclear. Material: blood, either unsorted or a sorted T cell fraction (not recorded which). The CDR3 bases are TGTGCCAGCAGCTTAAGGGCAGGCTCGAACACCGGGGAGCTGTTTTTT. This gives the protein CASSLRAGSNTGELFF. Filled out from reference TRBV7-9 and TRBJ2-2, the complete variable domain reads DTGVSQNPRHKITKRGQNVTFRCDPISEHNRLYWYRQTLGQGPEFLTYFQNEAQLEKSRLLSDRFSAERPKGSFSTLEIQRTEQGDSAMYLCASSLRAGSNTGELFFGEGSRLTVL.